This entry features one T cell receptor (beta chain) sequence. Its antigen is unidentified. The sample is drawn from a study of identical twins. The cDNA had a unique molecular identifier and a template-switch universal primer site. TCRdb re-analysed the 5' RACE reads in MiXCR, keeping a single row per CDR3 protein. The sample has about 240,000 distinct CDR3 sequences, over 9.5% seen once. Regarding the study as a whole: Beta out-of-frame sequences displayed a weaker excess of sharing between twins.

With 0 bases removed from V and 3 bases from J, the gap between germline ends came to 15 bases. The CDR3 spans 17 residues. CDR1 and CDR2 from the germline V gene are LGHNA and YNFKEQ. Healthy Caucasian individuals made up all the donors. Input material: memory T cells sorted from blood. This receptor was identified in a man aged 45-65 years in good health. The chain is built from TRBV4-2 and TRBJ1-3; no definite D call. CDR3 sequence: CASSQEGCPGYGNTIYF. The CDR3 bases are TGTGCCAGCAGCCAAGAAGGGTGTCCTGGCTATGGAAACACCATATATTTT.